Shown below are 5 T cell receptor beta chains from a single sample sequenced in a study of blood T cell repertoires in COVID-19. The data were produced by immunoSEQ multiplex PCR, yet TCRdb's version contains in-frame clones alone and is incomplete. The sample records about 270,000 clones, under 90% being singletons. Sequencing was carried out using peripheral blood. The receptors come from a man in his fifties or sixties with acute or convalescent COVID-19.

V gene TRBV5-6 combines with J gene TRBJ1-2; no firm D call. The V gene's germline CDR1 is SGHDT and CDR2 YYEEEE. The V end was cut by 7 bases, the J end by 5 bases, with 12 bases between. The CDR3 is 12 amino acids. The CDR3 here is CASSTSGYGYTF. The DNA of the CDR3 is TGTGCCAGCTCCACCTCCGGGTATGGCTACACCTTC.

The chain recombines TRBV19 with TRBJ1-3, with 8 bases aligning to TRBD1. The CDR3 has 16 amino acids. V shed 7 bases and J 0 bases; nucleotides not matched to a gene: 8. The germline gives CDR1 LNHDA, CDR2 SQIVND (reference sequence). This CDR3 is CASTRDRPNSGNTIYF. The CDR3 DNA reads TGTGCCAGTACCCGGGACAGGCCGAACTCTGGAAACACCATATATTTT.

The CDR3 DNA reads TGTGCCAGCAGTTTGGGACAGGGGGCCTCCTACGAGCAGTACTTC. This codes for CASSLGQGASYEQYF. This chain joins TRBV6-5 and TRBJ2-7; 12 nucleotides line up with TRBD1. CDR1 is MNHEY, CDR2 SVGAGI, per germline. The CDR3 has 15 amino acids. The V segment lost 4 bases and the J segment 0 bases; nucleotides outside the gene matches: 1.

The chain uses TRBV7-3 and TRBJ1-5; D is possibly TRBD1 (6 bases). The CDR3 length is 15 residues. In germline, CDR1 is SGHTA, CDR2 FQGTGA. Trimming removed 5 bases from V and 6 bases from J, with 17 bases in between. The CDR3 DNA reads as TGTGCCAGCAGCCGGGGGGCGCAGGGCCGTCAGCCCCAGCATTTT. Protein product: CASSRGAQGRQPQHF.

This chain connects TRBV4-2 to TRBJ1-1; D is perhaps TRBD1 (6 bases). Trimming removed 4 bases at V and 1 base at J, with 25 bases between. The CDR3 is made up of 19 amino acids. Germline CDR1 and CDR2: LGHNA and YNFKEQ. CDR3 DNA sequence: TGTGCCAGCAGCCTACTTCAAGGGGGAGCGGGGAGTCGGAACACTGAAGCTTTCTTT. Translation gives CASSLLQGGAGSRNTEAFF.